The rows below give T cell receptor beta chains drawn from one sample of a study of T cell responses to AZD1222 COVID-19 vaccine. The method was immunoSEQ multiplex PCR; TCRdb's version includes in-frame clones alone and lacks a portion of them. The sample lists around 100,000 clones; roughly 90% were seen once. This specimen was peripheral blood, taken on day 0 of AZD1222 vaccination. The receptors come from an adult in good health. CDR3s include the opening cysteine and the closing phenylalanine or tryptophan.

V gene: TRBV6-5; CDR3 protein: CASSFFTGAREYGYTF
V gene: TRBV15; CDR3 protein: CATSRERAETQYF
V gene: TRBV7-2; CDR3 protein: CASRFTLYNEQFF
V gene: TRBV6-2/TRBV6-3; CDR3 protein: CASSSPGGRLYNEQFF
V gene: TRBV19; CDR3 protein: CASSIGRTGGYTF
V gene: TRBV30; CDR3 protein: CAWSSASGNTIYF
V gene: TRBV5-1; CDR3 protein: CASSLAYGQGAEKLFF
V gene: TRBV7-9; CDR3 protein: CASSLAQGAIRSGANVLTF
V gene: TRBV7-9; CDR3 protein: CASSLGGSWYF
V gene: TRBV6-5; CDR3 protein: CASSFGQGRGETQYF
V gene: TRBV5-3; CDR3 protein: CARSFRGTEAFF
V gene: TRBV18; CDR3 protein: CASSPLGTITDTQYF
V gene: TRBV9; CDR3 protein: CASSASGGPSTDTQYF
V gene: TRBV27; CDR3 protein: CASSLRQAHEAFF
V gene: TRBV4-2; CDR3 protein: CASSQQGAGGPDTQYF
V gene: TRBV2; CDR3 protein: CASRGRKLSPLHF
V gene: TRBV11-2; CDR3 protein: CASSSQGTGTGELFF
V gene: TRBV19; CDR3 protein: CASSNRETQYF
V gene: TRBV5-1; CDR3 protein: CASSLGDRGGTNEKLFF
V gene: TRBV3-1/TRBV3-2; CDR3 protein: CASSQGGAAEAFF
V gene: TRBV19; CDR3 protein: CASSWGNSNQPQHF
V gene: TRBV6-5; CDR3 protein: CASSYSGSGSYEQYF
V gene: TRBV28; CDR3 protein: CASSLGRLKEQYF
V gene: TRBV6-2/TRBV6-3; CDR3 protein: CASSDGDEQFF
V gene: TRBV6-1; CDR3 protein: CASSELWSNGYTF
V gene: TRBV30; CDR3 protein: CAWRGQGAQTNEKLFF
V gene: TRBV20-1; CDR3 protein: CSARKDAEQYF
V gene: TRBV30; CDR3 protein: CAWSVGGSGQPQHF
V gene: TRBV5-5; CDR3 protein: CASSFQGANTGELFF
V gene: TRBV2; CDR3 protein: CASRHREAETQYF
V gene: TRBV3-1/TRBV3-2; CDR3 protein: CASSHGDTGELFF
V gene: TRBV4-2; CDR3 protein: CASSLDRNTEAFF
V gene: TRBV6-2/TRBV6-3; CDR3 protein: CASSYFSDTIYF
V gene: TRBV5-1; CDR3 protein: CASSLGDREGQPQHF
V gene: TRBV30; CDR3 protein: CAWNVGQAGNEKLFF
V gene: TRBV11-2; CDR3 protein: CASSPLRDDQDTQYF
V gene: TRBV11-2; CDR3 protein: CASSLGQGYGYTF
V gene: TRBV30; CDR3 protein: CAWSVPRGGYTF
V gene: TRBV27; CDR3 protein: CASRGGMGQPQHF
V gene: TRBV7-3; CDR3 protein: CASSLAGAANEQFF
V gene: TRBV9; CDR3 protein: CASSVGRLAGRGYEQYF
V gene: TRBV6-2/TRBV6-3; CDR3 protein: CASSYPGHGYTF
V gene: TRBV6-1; CDR3 protein: CASSEEGGSLNTEAFF
V gene: TRBV28; CDR3 protein: CASSLSRQGAKGYTF
V gene: TRBV30; CDR3 protein: CAWTWTRTGNTIYF
V gene: TRBV7-8; CDR3 protein: CASSLLDRGIPGELFF
V gene: TRBV10-3; CDR3 protein: CAISDGTTYVGELFF
V gene: TRBV29-1; CDR3 protein: CSVEETDPYGYTF
V gene: TRBV29-1; CDR3 protein: CSALGQGHEKLFF
V gene: TRBV5-1; CDR3 protein: CASSPGWGIGANVLTF